The entry below describes one T cell receptor beta chain. Its antigen is unknown. Base qualities are missing; no much larger clone stands one base away. A constant-region primer and ProtoScript II reverse transcriptase were used to reverse-transcribe TCRbeta-specific cDNA from approximately 550 ng total RNA. TCRbeta libraries were built with three nested multiplex PCR rounds, a slightly modified ARM-PCR procedure. Each of the first two PCR rounds ran for about 10 cycles and used multiplex TRBV1-TRBV30 forward primers together with a Cbeta reverse primer. Sample barcodes and Illumina adapters were added in a final 25-cycle PCR using Deep VentR polymerase. Before sequencing, amplicons of 200-500 bp were purified from gel using a QIAquick gel extraction kit. An Illumina HiSeq 2500 was used to sequence the TCRbeta amplicons, generating 250-bp paired-end reads. Per the source publication's procedure: Quality trimming of reads was performed with Trimmomatic v0.33, and paired reads were merged with FLASH v1.2.11 so that full CDR3 sequences could be recovered. MiGEC v1.2.1b assigned V, D and J germline segments to the rearranged TCRbeta sequences. VDJtools v1.0.0 computed clonotype statistics and Shannon-Wiener diversity indices. Except for diversity analysis, only each sample's 250 most abundant clonotypes were used in subsequent analyses to reduce sampling bias. The public sequencing data were trimmed at Q25 with fastp and processed into clonotypes with MiXCR by TCRdb, which kept only in-frame beta chains. Rows with one shared CDR3 protein collapse into an entry with the most common genes and DNA. TCRdb, not the authors, supplied the V and J calls. A total of 70,000 to 95,000 distinct CDR3 sequences appear in this sample, about 72% of them only once. Around a quarter of the sample belongs to the ten largest clones.

The CDR3 holds 18 amino acids from the cysteine to the phenylalanine. The sequence is cut down to CDR3 DNA, 54 bases in frame from base 1. The junction carries 19 bases between V and J, which are trimmed by 5 bases and 2 bases respectively. The germline V gene sets CDR1 to MNHEY and CDR2 to SVGAGI. Without any cell sorting, total RNA and DNA were extracted together from about 19-30 mg of bulk tissue using the AllPrep DNA/RNA mini kit. Four or five patients with histopathologically diagnosed primary liver carcinoma underwent surgical resection in China between late 2015 and March 2016. Patients had chronic HBV infection and were treatment-naive at sampling. Each tumor was sampled at five spatially separated regions: the tumor centre plus the superior, inferior, left-lateral and right-lateral poles. Histology showed that every tumor sample contained more than 85% viable tumor cells. Each fresh piece of tumor and adjacent tissue was cut in two, with one half stored in RNAlater at -80 degrees C and the other half sent for histology.

The data were obtained in a study of tumor-infiltrating lymphocytes in primary liver carcinoma (dated by TCRdb to about 2017). General notes on the study: Of the five patients, three men and two women aged 30 to 69 years, four had hepatocellular carcinoma and one had combined HCC and intrahepatic cholangiocarcinoma. Tumors of the five patients were stage T1-T3 N0M0 with maximum diameters of roughly 4.2 to 11 cm. Roughly 3.65 to 7.13 million productive TCRbeta reads were obtained per sample, and no significant difference in read depth was found between tissue types. For each liver tumor, the study sampled five regions along with adjacent normal tissue and blood, and applied TCRbeta repertoire sequencing, expression microarrays and whole-exome sequencing. A total of approximately 35 specimens from 5 patients, comprising approximately 25 tumor regions, 5 adjacent noncancerous liver tissues and 5 peripheral blood samples, were covered by TCRbeta repertoire sequencing. To link TCRbeta repertoire diversity with the local molecular phenotype, the approximately 25 tumor region samples were profiled using Agilent mRNA microarrays. Technical replicate repertoires showed high reproducibility, with mean shared-clone rates near 0.89 and correlation coefficients above 0.95.

Points the paper makes about the study in general: The top 250 clones made up a significantly larger repertoire fraction in tumors than in blood (p = 0.039). The study included only 4 to 6 patients, and the authors note findings should be validated in a larger study. Repertoire overlap was higher between tumor regions (mean roughly 35%) than tumor-adjacent (approximately 17%) or tumor-blood (14%) pairs, consistent with antigen-driven expansion. Because the samples were bulk and unsorted, CD4+ and CD8+ T cell repertoires could not be compared. Because sequencing covered only the TCR beta chain and unpaired alpha chains were not captured, true repertoire diversity is likely underestimated. Only roughly 7.5-25% of top clones appeared in all five regions of a tumor, which suggests that tumor-infiltrating T cells are spatially heterogeneous.

The sample taken for sequencing was liver tumor tissue from sampling region 4. The sample's cell subset or site label, in plain terms: tumor region T4, right-lateral pole. The origin of this receptor is a middle-aged man with primary liver carcinoma and hepatitis B virus infection. The sequence links TRBV6-5 to TRBJ2-6, with no confident D gene call. The nucleotides read TGTGCCAGCAGTCTATGGGCAGAGATGAAAGCTGGGGCCAACGTCCTGACTTTC. Its protein is CASSLWAEMKAGANVLTF.